This T cell receptor beta chain was sequenced in a study of blood T cell repertoires in COVID-19. Study-wide context: Spain, Italy and the United States supplied samples that represented acute and convalescent COVID-19. The cDNA or gDNA used as material had been derived from T cells, B-cell-depleted T cells, or PBMCs.

Original data processing: Nucleated cell number was recorded as an estimate derived from reference gene primer amplification. Profiling relied on immunoSEQ multiplex PCR, and the TCRdb table lists in-frame clones only, not all of them. V and J calls and clone size come straight from that table; D and trimming were deduced from the DNA. The table includes 90,000 to 100,000 clones, 81% detected once. CDR1 is SGHNT and CDR2 is YENEEA in the germline V gene. The CDR3 is 14 amino acids. Losses at the gene ends were 5 bases for V and 4 bases for J; bases not matched to a gene: 6. The source is a man aged 55 to 70 with acute or convalescent COVID-19. V and J are TRBV11-3 and TRBJ1-2, with 8 positions matching TRBD1. Sequencing was done on a sample of peripheral blood. The chain's CDR3 is CASSPGGLGYGYTF. In DNA form, the CDR3 reads TGTGCCAGCAGCCCAGGGGGCCTGGGCTATGGCTACACCTTC.